This T cell receptor beta chain appears in the sequencing data of a study of T cell repertoires in cytomegalovirus infection (dated by TCRdb to about 2019). Notes on the research overall: Peptide stimulations targeted recently identified HLA-C-restricted CMV epitopes, whose presentation resists viral immunomodulation, together with well-studied HLA-B-restricted epitopes. Donor HLA type was relevant to the analysis, because carriage of CMV infection together with the matching HLA type was indicated by public TCR beta signatures.

What the work shows at the level of the full study, not this receptor alone: In both this cohort and an independent roughly 350-donor cohort, the cumulative frequency of public TCR beta family members distinguished carriers of CMV infection plus the relevant HLA type. The ex vivo response was dominated by HLA-C-restricted CMV-specific TCR beta clonotypes, which also provided the single most frequent clonotype in two of eight donors.

The listed sequencing device is Illumina HiSeq 1500. The public reads were run again by TCRdb, first through fastp at Q25 and then through MiXCR, and only productive beta chains were kept. One record per CDR3 amino acid sequence lists the most common genes and DNA. This sample is represented by approximately 910,000 distinct CDR3 sequences; 30% to 40% of them were singletons. The biggest ten clones account for around 15% of the sample. V loses 3 bases, J loses 6 bases, and the germline ends lie 14 bases apart. Including the terminal cysteine and phenylalanine, the CDR3 comprises 14 residues. The entry retains the CDR3 DNA only, 42 bases that are in frame from base 1. Sample treatment or condition, as interpreted from the label and publication: in vitro stimulation with specific CMV peptide epitopes to enrich CMV-specific T cells. This clonotype was detected only a few times. Its antigen is not yet known. Per-nucleotide qualities are absent, and no much larger clonotype sits a single base away.

The clonotype comes from a human donor in good health (CMV status not recorded). Some clones in this sample may be carry-over from other donors' samples. The sample in question was cultured CD8+ T cells from PBMCs, obtained from culture after CMV antigen stimulation. The chain is made from TRBV12-3 or TRBV12-4 and TRBJ1-1, with TRBD1 perhaps the D gene, on 6 matching bases. The DNA sequence reads TGTGCCAGCAGTTTGCAGGGGAGGGCCGCTGAAGCTTTCTTT. Its protein product is CASSLQGRAAEAFF.